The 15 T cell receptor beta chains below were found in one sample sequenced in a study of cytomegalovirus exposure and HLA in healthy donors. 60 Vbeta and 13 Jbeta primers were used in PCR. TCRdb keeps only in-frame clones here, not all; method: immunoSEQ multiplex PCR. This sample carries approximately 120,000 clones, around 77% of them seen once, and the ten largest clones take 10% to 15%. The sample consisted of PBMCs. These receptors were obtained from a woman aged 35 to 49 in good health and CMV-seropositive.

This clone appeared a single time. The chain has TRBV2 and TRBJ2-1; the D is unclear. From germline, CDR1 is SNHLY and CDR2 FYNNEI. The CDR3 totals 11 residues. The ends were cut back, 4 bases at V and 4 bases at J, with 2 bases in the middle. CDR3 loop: CASSAYNEQFF. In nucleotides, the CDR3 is TGTGCCAGCAGTGCTTACAATGAGCAGTTCTTC.

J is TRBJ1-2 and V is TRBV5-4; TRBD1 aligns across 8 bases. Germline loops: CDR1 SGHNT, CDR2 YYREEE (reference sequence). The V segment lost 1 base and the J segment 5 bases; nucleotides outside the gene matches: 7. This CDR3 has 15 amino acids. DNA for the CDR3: TGTGCCAGCAGCTTGCGGACAGGGAGCTTATATGGCTACACCTTC. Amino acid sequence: CASSLRTGSLYGYTF.

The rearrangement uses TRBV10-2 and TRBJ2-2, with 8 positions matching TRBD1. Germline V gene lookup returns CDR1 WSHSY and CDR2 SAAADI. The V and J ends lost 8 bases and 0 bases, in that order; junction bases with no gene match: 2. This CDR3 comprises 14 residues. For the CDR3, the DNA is TGCGCCAGCGGACAGGGCTCGAACACCGGGGAGCTGTTTTTT. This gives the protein CASGQGSNTGELFF.

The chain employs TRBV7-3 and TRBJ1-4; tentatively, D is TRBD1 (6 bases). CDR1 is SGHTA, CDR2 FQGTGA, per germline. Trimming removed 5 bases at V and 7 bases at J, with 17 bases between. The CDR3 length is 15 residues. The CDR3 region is CASSASGTRGEKLFF. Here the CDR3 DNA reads TGTGCCAGCAGCGCATCCGGGACCAGGGGTGAAAAACTGTTTTTT.

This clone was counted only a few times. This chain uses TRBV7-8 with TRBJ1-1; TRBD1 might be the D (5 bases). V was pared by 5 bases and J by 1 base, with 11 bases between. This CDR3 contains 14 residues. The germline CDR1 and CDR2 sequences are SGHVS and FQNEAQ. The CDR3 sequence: CASSPGLPNTEAFF. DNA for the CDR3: TGTGCCAGCAGCCCAGGGCTGCCGAACACTGAAGCTTTCTTT. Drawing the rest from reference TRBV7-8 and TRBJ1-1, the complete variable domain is GAGVSQSPRYKVAKRGQDVALRCDPISGHVSLFWYQQALGQGPEFLTYFQNEAQLDKSGLPSDRFFAERPEGSVSTLKIQRTQQEDSAVYLCASSPGLPNTEAFFGQGTRLTVV.

This CDR3 is CASHTGGTGTGELFF. The CDR3 nucleotides are TGTGCCAGCCACACGGGCGGGACGGGCACCGGGGAGCTGTTTTTT. The rearrangement joins TRBV2 to TRBJ2-2; maybe TRBD2 (6 bases). This CDR3 region has 15 residues. CDR1 is SNHLY and CDR2 is FYNNEI in the germline V gene. V lost 8 bases and J 4 bases, leaving 17 bases between the germline ends.

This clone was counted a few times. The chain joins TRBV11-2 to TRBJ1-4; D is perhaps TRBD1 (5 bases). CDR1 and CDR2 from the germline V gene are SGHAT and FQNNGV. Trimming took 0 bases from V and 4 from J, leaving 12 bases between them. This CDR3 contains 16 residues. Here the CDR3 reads CASSLDFQGVNEKLFF. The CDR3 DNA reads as TGTGCCAGCAGCTTAGATTTTCAGGGTGTTAATGAAAAACTGTTTTTT.

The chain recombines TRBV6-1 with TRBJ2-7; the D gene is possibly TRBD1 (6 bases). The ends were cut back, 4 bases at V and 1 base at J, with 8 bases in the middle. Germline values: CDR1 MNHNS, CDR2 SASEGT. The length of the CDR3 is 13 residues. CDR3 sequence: CASSVGQSYEQYF. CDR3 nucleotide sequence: TGTGCCAGCAGTGTCGGACAGTCCTACGAGCAGTACTTC.

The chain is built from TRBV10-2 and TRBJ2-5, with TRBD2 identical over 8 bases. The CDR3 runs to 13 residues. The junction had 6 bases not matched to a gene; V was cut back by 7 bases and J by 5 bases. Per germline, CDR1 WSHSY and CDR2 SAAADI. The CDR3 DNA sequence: TGCGCCAGCAATAAAGCGGGAGAGGAGACCCAGTACTTC. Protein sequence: CASNKAGEETQYF.

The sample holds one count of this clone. The CDR3 DNA sequence: TGTGCCAGTAGTATGAAGACAGGCCCCCACGAGCAGTACTTC. It codes for CASSMKTGPHEQYF. The rearrangement uses TRBV19 and TRBJ2-7; a possible D gene is TRBD1 (6 bases). Germline V gene sequence: CDR1 LNHDA, CDR2 SQIVND (reference sequence). Trimming left V 3 bases short and J 5 bases short, with 14 bases between. The CDR3 consists of 14 residues.

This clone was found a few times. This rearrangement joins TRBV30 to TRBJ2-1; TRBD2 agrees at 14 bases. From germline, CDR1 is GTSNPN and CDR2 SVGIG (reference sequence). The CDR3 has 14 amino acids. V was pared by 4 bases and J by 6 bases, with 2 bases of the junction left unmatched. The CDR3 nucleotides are TGTGCCTGGACAGGGACTAGCGGGAGCAATGAGCAGTTCTTC. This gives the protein CAWTGTSGSNEQFF.

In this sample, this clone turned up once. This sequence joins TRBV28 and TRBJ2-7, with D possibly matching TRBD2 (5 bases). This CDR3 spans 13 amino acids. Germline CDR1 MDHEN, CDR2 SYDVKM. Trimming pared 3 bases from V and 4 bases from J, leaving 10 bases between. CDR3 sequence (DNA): TGTGCCAGCAGTTTGAGGGCCCCATACGAGCAGTACTTC. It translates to CASSLRAPYEQYF.

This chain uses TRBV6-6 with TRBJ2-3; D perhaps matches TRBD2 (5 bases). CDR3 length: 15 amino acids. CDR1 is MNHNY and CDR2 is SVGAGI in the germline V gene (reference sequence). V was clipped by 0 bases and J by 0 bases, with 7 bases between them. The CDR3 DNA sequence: TGTGCCAGCAGTTACTCGAGAGGGAGCACAGATACGCAGTATTTT. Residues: CASSYSRGSTDTQYF.

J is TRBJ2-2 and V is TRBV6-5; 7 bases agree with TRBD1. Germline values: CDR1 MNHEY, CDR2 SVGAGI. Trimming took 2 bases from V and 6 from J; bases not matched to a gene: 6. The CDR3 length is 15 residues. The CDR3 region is CASSYTDRVPGELFF. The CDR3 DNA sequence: TGTGCCAGCAGTTACACTGACAGGGTCCCCGGGGAGCTGTTTTTT.

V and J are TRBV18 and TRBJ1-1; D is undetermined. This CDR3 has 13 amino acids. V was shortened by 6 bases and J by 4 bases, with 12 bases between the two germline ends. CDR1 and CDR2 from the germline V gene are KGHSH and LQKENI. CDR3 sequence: CASSPESGTEAFF. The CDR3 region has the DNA TGTGCCAGCTCCCCCGAAAGCGGCACTGAAGCTTTCTTT.